This T cell receptor (beta chain) was documented in a study of blood T cell repertoires in COVID-19. As for the study in general: Sources were T cells, B-cell-depleted T cells, or PBMCs; the material itself was cDNA or gDNA.

After removal of 5 bases from V and 2 bases from J, the junction contained 13 bases not matched to a gene. Germline V lookup: CDR1 KGHSH, CDR2 LQKENI. There are 19 residues in the CDR3. TCRdb's copy holds only in-frame clones and misses some; the assay was immunoSEQ multiplex PCR. The sample records some 45,000 clones, approximately 92% being singletons. This sequence joins TRBV18 and TRBJ2-7; 15 bases align to TRBD2. The sample taken for sequencing was peripheral blood. This TCR was sampled from a human donor in a cohort sampled during active COVID-19. The DNA of the CDR3 is TGTGCCAGCTCATTTGCGGGACTAGCGGGGGGCCCGAGGGCCTACGAGCAGTACTTC. It specifies CASSFAGLAGGPRAYEQYF.